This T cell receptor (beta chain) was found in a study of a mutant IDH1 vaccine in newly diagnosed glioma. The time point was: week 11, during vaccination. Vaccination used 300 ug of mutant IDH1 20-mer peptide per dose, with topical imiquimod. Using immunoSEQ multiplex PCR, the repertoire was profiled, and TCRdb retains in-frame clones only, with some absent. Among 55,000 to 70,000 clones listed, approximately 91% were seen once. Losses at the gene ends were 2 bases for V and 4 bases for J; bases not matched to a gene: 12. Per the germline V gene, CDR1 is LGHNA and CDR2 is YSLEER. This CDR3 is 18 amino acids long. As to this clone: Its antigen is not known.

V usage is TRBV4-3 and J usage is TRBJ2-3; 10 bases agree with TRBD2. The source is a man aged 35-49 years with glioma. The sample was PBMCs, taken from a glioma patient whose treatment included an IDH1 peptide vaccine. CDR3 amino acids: CASSQTFLLAGVPDTQYF. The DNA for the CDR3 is TGCGCCAGCAGCCAAACGTTCCTGCTAGCGGGAGTTCCAGATACGCAGTATTTT.